This T cell receptor (beta chain) was captured by sequencing in a study of siplizumab effects on memory and regulatory T cells. General study findings and limits: Unstimulated naive T cells seemed to show more diversity than memory cells did, and they also seemed to be among the major contributors to the alloresponse. Assignment of a naive or memory phenotype failed for roughly 75-95% of the proliferating CD4+ or CD8+ clones. Significant reduction of alloreactive sequences traceable to unstimulated CD4+ memory cells was observed with siplizumab.

To note about this clone: Antigen unknown.

The CDR3 has 13 amino acids. CDR1 LNHDA and CDR2 SQIVND come from the germline V gene (reference sequence). V was trimmed by 4 bases and J by 3 bases, leaving 8 bases between them. TCRdb keeps only in-frame clones here, not all; method: immunoSEQ multiplex PCR. The sample has 97,000 or so clones; roughly 90% are singletons. The genes are TRBV19 and TRBJ2-3; D is perhaps TRBD1 (5 bases). The sequence was obtained from a human donor in good health. The specimen was CD4+ T cells sorted from blood. As DNA, the CDR3 is TGTGCCAGTAGTAGGACATTTACAGATACGCAGTATTTT. Encoded protein: CASSRTFTDTQYF.